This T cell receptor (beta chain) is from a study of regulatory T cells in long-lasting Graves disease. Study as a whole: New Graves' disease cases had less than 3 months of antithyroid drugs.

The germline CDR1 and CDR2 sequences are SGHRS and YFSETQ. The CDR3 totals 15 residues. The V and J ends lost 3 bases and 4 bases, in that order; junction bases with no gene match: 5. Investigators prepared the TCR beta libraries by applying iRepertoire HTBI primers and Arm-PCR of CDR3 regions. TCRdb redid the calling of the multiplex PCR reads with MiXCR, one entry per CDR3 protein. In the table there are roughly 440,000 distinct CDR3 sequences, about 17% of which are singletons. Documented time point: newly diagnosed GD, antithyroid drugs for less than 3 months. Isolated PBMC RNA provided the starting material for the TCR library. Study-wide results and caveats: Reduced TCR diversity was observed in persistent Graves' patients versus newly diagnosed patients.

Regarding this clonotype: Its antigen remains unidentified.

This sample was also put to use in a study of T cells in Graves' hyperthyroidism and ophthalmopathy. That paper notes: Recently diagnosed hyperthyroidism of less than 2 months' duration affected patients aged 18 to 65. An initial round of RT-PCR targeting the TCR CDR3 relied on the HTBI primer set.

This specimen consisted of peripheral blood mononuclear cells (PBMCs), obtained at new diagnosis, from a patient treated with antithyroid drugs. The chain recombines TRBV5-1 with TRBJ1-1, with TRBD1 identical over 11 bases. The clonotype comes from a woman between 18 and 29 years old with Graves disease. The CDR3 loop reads CASSWWTGGVTEAFF. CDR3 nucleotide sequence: TGCGCCAGCAGCTGGTGGACAGGGGGCGTCACTGAAGCTTTCTTT.